This is a list of T cell receptor beta chains from one sample in a study of shared clonotypes between healthy human individuals. TCRdb's copy holds only in-frame clones and misses some; the assay was immunoSEQ multiplex PCR. The table records around 2.1 million clones, 85% to 95% of them present only once. What was sequenced was naive CD8+ T cells from PBMCs. These receptors all stem from a man aged 18-30 years in good health. Some clones in this sample may be carry-over from other donors' samples. Each CDR3 is given with its conserved first and last residue. A D gene is named only where the DNA matches it firmly. Not all rows give a size; the values are once, few, many and, for expanded clones, a class.

-	TRBV19	-	TRBJ1-2	CASRGPGPTGQTINYGYTF	TGTGCCTCACGAGGTCCGGGGCCGACTGGGCAGACGATTAACTATGGCTACACCTTC
-	TRBV7-9	-	TRBJ2-1	CASSLLSGEQFF	TGTGCCAGCAGCTTATTGAGTGGTGAGCAGTTCTTC
-	TRBV16	-	TRBJ1-5	CASSQPDSNQPQHF	TGTGCCAGCAGCCAACCGGATAGCAATCAGCCCCAGCATTTT
-	TRBV4-3	TRBD2	TRBJ2-7	CASSQRLAGGWEQYF	TGCGCCAGCAGCCAACGACTAGCGGGGGGGTGGGAGCAGTACTTC
-	TRBV9	TRBD1	TRBJ1-2	CASSGTGVFNYGYTF	TGTGCCAGCTCCGGGACAGGGGTGTTTAACTATGGCTACACCTTC
-	TRBV6-5	-	TRBJ2-1	CASSYSVAVGYNEQFF	TGTGCCAGCAGTTACTCGGTCGCGGTTGGCTACAATGAGCAGTTCTTC
-	TRBV11-2	-	TRBJ2-7	CASSSPATLGGTLYEQYF	TGTGCCAGCAGCTCCCCAGCAACTCTGGGCGGGACCCTCTACGAGCAGTACTTC
-	TRBV4-3	-	TRBJ1-2	CASSPSGAGDILNYGYTF	TGCGCCAGCAGCCCGTCTGGAGCAGGGGACATTCTGAACTATGGCTACACCTTC
-	TRBV9	-	TRBJ2-5	CASSNSGPPETQYF	TGTGCCAGCAGTAACTCCGGCCCCCCAGAGACCCAGTACTTC
-	TRBV9	-	TRBJ1-2	CASSVAFGGRGYTF	TGTGCCAGCAGCGTAGCTTTCGGGGGCAGGGGCTACACCTTC
-	TRBV27	TRBD1	TRBJ1-3	CASSPRGQGGNTIYF	TGTGCCAGCAGTCCAAGGGGGCAGGGAGGAAACACCATATATTTT
-	TRBV5-6	-	TRBJ2-7	CASSFFGNSYEQYF	TGTGCCAGCAGCTTCTTTGGGAACTCCTACGAGCAGTACTTC
-	TRBV27	TRBD2	TRBJ2-1	CASSFSSIAGGFNEQFF	TGTGCCAGCAGTTTTTCTTCAATAGCGGGAGGATTCAATGAGCAGTTCTTC
-	TRBV25-1	-	TRBJ1-2	CASSTLGGGGGYTF	TGTGCCAGCAGTACTCTCGGGGGCGGGGGTGGCTACACCTTC
-	TRBV28	TRBD2	TRBJ2-1	CASSGGTSGSGNEQFF	TGTGCCAGCAGTGGGGGAACTAGCGGGAGTGGTAATGAGCAGTTCTTC
-	TRBV7-9	-	TRBJ1-4	CASSFQQGKEKLFF	TGTGCCAGCAGCTTTCAGCAGGGGAAAGAAAAACTGTTTTTT
-	TRBV7-8	-	TRBJ1-1	CASSLVTRALNTEAFF	TGTGCCAGCAGCTTAGTTACAAGGGCCTTGAACACTGAAGCTTTCTTT
-	TRBV15	-	TRBJ2-1	CATSRAGWFNEQFF	TGTGCCACCAGCAGAGCAGGGTGGTTCAATGAGCAGTTCTTC
-	TRBV13	-	TRBJ2-1	CASSLGPSYNEQFF	TGTGCCAGCAGCTTAGGCCCGTCCTACAATGAGCAGTTCTTC
-	TRBV15	-	TRBJ1-2	CATSSSRSGPYGYTF	TGTGCCACCAGCAGTTCTCGGTCCGGACCCTATGGCTACACCTTC
-	TRBV19	-	TRBJ1-1	CASSIVPATNTEAFF	TGTGCCAGTAGTATAGTTCCAGCCACGAACACTGAAGCTTTCTTT
-	TRBV2	TRBD1	TRBJ2-2	CASSGGQGTGELFF	TGTGCCAGCAGTGGAGGACAGGGCACCGGGGAGCTGTTTTTT
once	TRBV9	-	TRBJ2-3	CASSPPVLLPDTQYF	TGTGCCAGCAGCCCGCCGGTACTCCTCCCAGATACGCAGTATTTT
once	TRBV5-1	TRBD2	TRBJ2-7	CASSLRLAGSYEQYF	TGCGCCAGCAGCTTGAGGCTAGCGGGGTCCTACGAGCAGTACTTC
-	TRBV18	-	TRBJ2-7	CASSPSGSSYEQYF	TGTGCCAGCTCACCGTCGGGCAGCTCCTACGAGCAGTACTTC
-	TRBV6-1	-	TRBJ1-5	CASSEWGNQPQHF	TGTGCCAGCAGTGAATGGGGTAATCAGCCCCAGCATTTT
-	TRBV6-5	-	TRBJ1-1	CASSLTTGMNTEAFF	TGTGCCAGCAGTTTAACTACAGGAATGAACACTGAAGCTTTCTTT
-	TRBV10-2	TRBD1	TRBJ2-1	CAAEQGFYNEQFF	TGCGCCGCAGAACAGGGGTTTTACAATGAGCAGTTCTTC
-	TRBV4-2	TRBD2	TRBJ2-1	CASSPPGLAGANEQFF	TGTGCCAGCAGCCCCCCGGGACTAGCGGGAGCCAATGAGCAGTTCTTC
-	TRBV29-1	-	TRBJ1-1	CSAQGGSGTEAFF	TGCAGCGCCCAAGGGGGGAGTGGAACTGAAGCTTTCTTT